This T cell receptor (beta chain) came from a study of cytomegalovirus exposure and HLA in healthy donors. Study-level results: According to the study, roughly 180 TCR beta chains were cytomegalovirus-associated. Most subjects' HLA-A and HLA-B alleles were reportedly predicted from TCR beta sequences. DRB1 showed the most TCR associations and HLA-C the fewest in a later analysis, as rates varied by HLA locus.

Trimming took off 2 bases at V and 0 bases at J, with 10 bases between the two ends. This CDR3 is 15 amino acids long. Germline CDR1 and CDR2: MGHRA and YSYEKL. Concerning this clone: Its antigen is undetermined.

PCR was performed using 60 Vbeta and 13 Jbeta primers. TCRdb's copy holds only in-frame clones and misses some; the assay was immunoSEQ multiplex PCR. The table has about 160,000 clones, more than 75% seen once. The sample comprised PBMCs. This TCR derives from a girl aged 2 to 10 in good health and CMV-seropositive. This chain uses TRBV4-1 with TRBJ1-2; the D gene is possibly TRBD1 (5 bases). The CDR3 loop reads CASSQRQSSNYGYTF. The CDR3 DNA sequence: TGCGCCAGCAGCCAAAGACAGAGTTCTAACTATGGCTACACCTTC.